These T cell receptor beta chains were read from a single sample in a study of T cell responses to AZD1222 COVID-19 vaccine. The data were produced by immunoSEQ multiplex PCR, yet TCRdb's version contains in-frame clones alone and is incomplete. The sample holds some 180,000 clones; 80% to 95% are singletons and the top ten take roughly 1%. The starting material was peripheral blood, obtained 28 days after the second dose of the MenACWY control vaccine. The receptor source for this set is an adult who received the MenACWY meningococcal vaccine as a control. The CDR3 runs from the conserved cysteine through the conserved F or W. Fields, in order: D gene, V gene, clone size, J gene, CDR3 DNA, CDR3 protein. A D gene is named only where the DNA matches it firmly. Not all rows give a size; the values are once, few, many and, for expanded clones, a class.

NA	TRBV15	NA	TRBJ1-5	TGTGCCACCAGCAGAGATTTTCAGCCCCAGCATTTT	CATSRDFQPQHF
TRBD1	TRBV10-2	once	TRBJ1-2	TGCGCCAGCAGTGAGTCGTGGGCAGGGGGCCCTAACTATGGCTACACCTTC	CASSESWAGGPNYGYTF
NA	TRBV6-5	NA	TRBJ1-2	TGTGCCAGCAGTTCACCGATTAACTATGGCTACACCTTC	CASSSPINYGYTF
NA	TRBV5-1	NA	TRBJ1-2	TGCGCCAGCAGCCCCCCCGAGAACTATGGCTACACCTTC	CASSPPENYGYTF
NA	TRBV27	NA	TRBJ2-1	TGTGCCAGCAACCTCTACAAGAGCTCCTACAATGAGCAGTTCTTC	CASNLYKSSYNEQFF
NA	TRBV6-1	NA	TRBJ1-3	TGTGCCAGCAGTGAACGGGGGTCTGGAAACACCATATATTTT	CASSERGSGNTIYF
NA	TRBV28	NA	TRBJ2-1	TGTGCCAGCAGTTCCCGACTATCCGAGCAGTTCTTC	CASSSRLSEQFF
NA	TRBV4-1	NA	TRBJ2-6	TGCGCCAGCAGGGGGGGCGGGAAGGTAGGTCCGCAAGGTGGGGCCAACGTCCTGACTTTC	CASRGGGKVGPQGGANVLTF
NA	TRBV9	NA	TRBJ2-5	TGTGCCAGCAGCGTTAGCTCCGGGACAAACCAAGAGACCCAGTACTTC	CASSVSSGTNQETQYF
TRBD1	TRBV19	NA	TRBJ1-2	TGTGCCAGTAGTCCTACGCCGACAGGGCGGGTCTATGGCTACACCTTC	CASSPTPTGRVYGYTF
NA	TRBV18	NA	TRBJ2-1	TGTGCCAGCTCCCGGGTTTCTAGCGACCGAGGGAATGAGCAGTTCTTC	CASSRVSSDRGNEQFF
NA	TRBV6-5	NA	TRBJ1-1	TGTGCCAGCAGGAGGGGGTTGGACACTGAAGCTTTCTTT	CASRRGLDTEAFF
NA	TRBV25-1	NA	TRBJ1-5	TGTGCCAGCAGTGACATGGGCCATCAGCCCCAGCATTTT	CASSDMGHQPQHF
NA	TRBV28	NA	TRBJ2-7	TGTGCCAGCAGTTTATCTGGACACCTGAGCTCCTACGAGCAGTACTTC	CASSLSGHLSSYEQYF
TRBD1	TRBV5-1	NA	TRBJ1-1	TGCGCCAGCAGCTTACAGACAGGGACCGAAGCTTTCTTT	CASSLQTGTEAFF
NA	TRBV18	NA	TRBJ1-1	TGTGCCAGCTCACCTGGGATGGCAGGGCCGGGCACTGAAGCTTTCTTT	CASSPGMAGPGTEAFF
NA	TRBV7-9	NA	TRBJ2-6	TGTGCCAGCACTACACGCTCTGGGGCCAACGTCCTGACTTTC	CASTTRSGANVLTF
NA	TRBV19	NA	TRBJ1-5	TGTGCCAGTAGTATAAGGGCAGGGAATCAGCCCCAGCATTTT	CASSIRAGNQPQHF
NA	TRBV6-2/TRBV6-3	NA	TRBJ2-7	TGTGCCAGCAGTCTCGGACAGCCGGGCCGTTACGAGCAGTACTTC	CASSLGQPGRYEQYF
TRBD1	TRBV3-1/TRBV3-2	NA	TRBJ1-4	TGTGCCAGCAGCTTCAGGGGGGGGGCTTATGAAAAACTGTTTTTT	CASSFRGGAYEKLFF
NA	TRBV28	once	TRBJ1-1	TGTGCCAGCAGTTTATCTCGGCGGGGAGACACTGAAGCTTTCTTT	CASSLSRRGDTEAFF
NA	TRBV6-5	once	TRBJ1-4	TGTGCCAGCAGTCCCAGGCGGGCAGGGGAAGAAAAACTGTTTTTT	CASSPRRAGEEKLFF
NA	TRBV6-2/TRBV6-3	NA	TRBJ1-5	TGTGCCAGCAGTTACTGGCAGAGCAATCAGCCCCAGCATTTT	CASSYWQSNQPQHF
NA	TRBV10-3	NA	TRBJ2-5	TGTGCCATCAGGTGGGAGACCCAGTACTTC	CAIRWETQYF
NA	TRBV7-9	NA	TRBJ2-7	TGTGCCAGCAGCCTAACTCCAGGGGGGTACGAGCAGTACTTC	CASSLTPGGYEQYF
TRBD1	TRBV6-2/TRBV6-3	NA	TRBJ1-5	TGTGCCAGCAGTCGGCCGGGGCAGACAGGGAAGGCCCAGCATTTT	CASSRPGQTGKAQHF
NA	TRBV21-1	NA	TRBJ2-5	TGTGCCAGCAGCTGGTTGGAGGGGGCCGGAGAGACCCAGTACTTC	CASSWLEGAGETQYF
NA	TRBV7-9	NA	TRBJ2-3	TGTGCCAGCAGCTTTATAGATCGGCTTAATACGCAGTATTTT	CASSFIDRLNTQYF
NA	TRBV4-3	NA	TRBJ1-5	TGCGCCAGCAGCCAAGATCTAGGGGTTTCTCAGCCCCAGCATTTT	CASSQDLGVSQPQHF
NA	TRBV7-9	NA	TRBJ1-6	TGTGCCACAGAAGAGGTGACAGGTGCCTCACCCCTCCACTTT	CATEEVTGASPLHF
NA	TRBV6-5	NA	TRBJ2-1	TGTGCCAGTGCACTCTACAATGAACAGTTCTTC	CASALYNEQFF
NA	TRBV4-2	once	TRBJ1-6	TGTGCCAGCAGCTCTGGGGGAGGGAACAACTATAATTCACCCCTCCACTTT	CASSSGGGNNYNSPLHF
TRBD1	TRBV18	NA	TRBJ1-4	TGTGCCAGCTCACCAACCGGGACAGGGGTGAGTGGCGAAAAACTGTTTTTT	CASSPTGTGVSGEKLFF
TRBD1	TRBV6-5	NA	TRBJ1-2	TGTGCCAGCAGTTACTCGTTTACAGGGGTCTATGGCTACACCTTC	CASSYSFTGVYGYTF
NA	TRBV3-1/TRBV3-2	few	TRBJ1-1	TGTGCCAGCAGCCACATGACGGGACCGAAAAACCGGGCTTTCTTT	CASSHMTGPKNRAFF
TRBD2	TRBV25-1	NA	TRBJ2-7	TGTGCCAGCAGTGAGGGGGGGGACTTGCCCTACGAGCAGTACTTT	CASSEGGDLPYEQYF
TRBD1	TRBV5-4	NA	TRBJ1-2	TGTGCCAGCAGCTTTGGGACAGACGCTCTAGATGGCTACACCTTC	CASSFGTDALDGYTF
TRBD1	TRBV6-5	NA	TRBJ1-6	TGTGCCAGCAGCTGGGACAGGCCCAATTCACCCCTCCACTTT	CASSWDRPNSPLHF
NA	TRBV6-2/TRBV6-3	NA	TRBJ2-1	TGTGCCAGCAGTCGACCCCAGTCGGTGGCCCTCAATGAGCAGTTCTTC	CASSRPQSVALNEQFF
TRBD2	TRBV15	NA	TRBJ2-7	TGTGCCACCAGCACCGGCCTGGCTAGCGGGGGCACCCCCTACGAGCAGTACTTC	CATSTGLASGGTPYEQYF
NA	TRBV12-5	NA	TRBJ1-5	TGTGCTAGTGGTTTAACGAGCAATCAGCCCCAGCATTTT	CASGLTSNQPQHF
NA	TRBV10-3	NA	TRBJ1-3	TGTGCCATCAGTGACGGCCAGGTCCGCTCTGGAAACACCATATATTTT	CAISDGQVRSGNTIYF
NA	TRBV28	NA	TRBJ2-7	TGTGCCAGCAGTACCACACCTACCTACGAGCAGTACTTC	CASSTTPTYEQYF
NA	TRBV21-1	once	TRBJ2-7	TGTGCCAGCAGCAAAGCTTGGGGGGACAGGGGAGCCTACGAGCAGTACTTC	CASSKAWGDRGAYEQYF
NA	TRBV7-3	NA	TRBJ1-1	TGTGCCAGCAGCTTAAGGCCCGGGAGGAGGAGGATGAACACTGAAGCTTTCTTT	CASSLRPGRRRMNTEAFF
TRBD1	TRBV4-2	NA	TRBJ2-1	TGTGCCAGCAGCCAAAACAGGGGGGTCTACAATGAGCAGTTCTTC	CASSQNRGVYNEQFF
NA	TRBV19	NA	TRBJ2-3	TGTGCCAGTAGTACTTCAGGGGCAAGAGGCACAGATACGCAGTATTTT	CASSTSGARGTDTQYF
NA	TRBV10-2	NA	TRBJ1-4	TGCGCCAGCAGTGATCGGGGGCGGCCAACTAATGAAAAACTGTTTTTT	CASSDRGRPTNEKLFF
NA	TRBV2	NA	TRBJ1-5	TGTGCCAGCGGGAAAGGGACAACGGATCAGCCCCAGCATTTT	CASGKGTTDQPQHF
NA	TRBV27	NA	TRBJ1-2	TGTGCCAGCAGTTTATCGAATGCAGGGCTTGGCTACACCTTC	CASSLSNAGLGYTF
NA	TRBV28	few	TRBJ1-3	TGTGCCAGTTTTGGGGCGGGTTCTGGAAACACCATATATTTT	CASFGAGSGNTIYF
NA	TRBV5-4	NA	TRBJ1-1	TGTGCCAGCAGCTTGGGGCCGGGTTTGATGAACACTGAAGCTTTCTTT	CASSLGPGLMNTEAFF
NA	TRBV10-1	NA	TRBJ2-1	TGCGCCAGCAGTGAGTCGGTAGGTCAAAATGAGCAGTTCTTC	CASSESVGQNEQFF
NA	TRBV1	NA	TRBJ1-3	TGCACCAGCAGCCGGTACAGGTCCCTCTCTGGAAACACCATATATTTT	CTSSRYRSLSGNTIYF
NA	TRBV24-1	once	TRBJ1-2	TGTGCCACCAGTGACCCCAGGGGTGTAGGCTACACCTTC	CATSDPRGVGYTF